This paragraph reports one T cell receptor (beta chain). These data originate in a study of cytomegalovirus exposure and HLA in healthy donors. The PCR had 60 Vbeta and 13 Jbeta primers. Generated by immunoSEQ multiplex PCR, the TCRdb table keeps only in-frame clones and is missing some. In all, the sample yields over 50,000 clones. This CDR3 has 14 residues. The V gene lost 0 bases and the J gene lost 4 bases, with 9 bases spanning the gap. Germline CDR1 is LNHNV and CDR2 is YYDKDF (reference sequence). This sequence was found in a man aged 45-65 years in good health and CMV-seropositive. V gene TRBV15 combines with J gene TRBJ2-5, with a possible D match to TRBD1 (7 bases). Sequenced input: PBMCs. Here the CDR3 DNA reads TGTGCCACCAGCAGAGATCAGGGGGGAGAGACCCAGTACTTC. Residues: CATSRDQGGETQYF. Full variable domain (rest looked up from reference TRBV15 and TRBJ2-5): DAMVIQNPRYQVTQFGKPVTLSCSQTLNHNVMYWYQQKSSQAPKLLFHYYDKDFNNEADTPDNFQSRRPNTSFCFLDIRSPGLGDTAMYLCATSRDQGGETQYFGPGTRLLVL.